This T cell receptor (beta chain) stems from a study of blood T cells in healthy people across ages. Whole-study context: Per two T cells, about one barcoded beta molecule was captured through template switching. Study-wide points: Relative to aged donors, long-lived donors carried more naive CD4+ cells and displayed higher diversity.

To note about this clonotype: Its cognate antigen is unknown.

It was with a sample-barcoded 5' primer and a J-beta primer mix that a second PCR of roughly 7 to 12 cycles was run. All samples yielded 2.5 million or more CDR3-containing paired-end reads. TCRdb reanalysed the 5' RACE reads using MiXCR and keeps one entry per CDR3 protein. The sample has around 1,000,000 distinct CDR3 sequences, around 27% seen once. The V end lost 6 bases, the J end lost 0 bases, and 11 bases lay between the germline ends. CDR3 length: 15 amino acids. CDR1 is MDHEN and CDR2 is SYDVKM in the germline V gene. The sample also formed part of further work on T cells of mothers and their children.

This chain connects TRBV28 to TRBJ1-4; D is ambiguous. The sample was blood. The source is a girl aged 2 to 9 in good health. The CDR3 nucleotides are TGTGCCAGCAGCCCCGGACTTGCAACTAATGAAAAACTGTTTTTT. It codes for CASSPGLATNEKLFF. The complete variable domain, with remaining parts taken from reference TRBV28 and TRBJ1-4, reads DVKVTQSSRYLVKRTGEKVFLECVQDMDHENMFWYRQDPGLGLRLIYFSYDVKMKEKGDIPEGYSVSREKKERFSLILESASTNQTSMYLCASSPGLATNEKLFFGSGTQLSVL.